This T cell receptor (beta chain) was observed in a study of blood T cell repertoires in COVID-19. Germline CDR1 and CDR2: SNHLY and FYNNEI. The CDR3 is 16 amino acids. Trimming took 5 bases from V and 1 from J; bases not matched to a gene: 2. Assay used: immunoSEQ multiplex PCR; TCRdb lists only in-frame clones, some missing. The repertoire includes 150,000 to 200,000 clones, roughly nine tenths of them detected once, and over 9.5% sits in the top ten. The chain employs TRBV2 and TRBJ2-1, with 13 bases that match TRBD2. This receptor was identified in a woman aged 60-75 years with COVID-19, enrolled during active disease. The material sequenced was peripheral blood. The DNA for the CDR3 is TGTGCCAGCAGTTCGACTAGCGGGAGGTCCTACAATGAGCAGTTCTTC. Translation gives CASSSTSGRSYNEQFF.